A selection of T cell receptor beta chains follows, all from one sample in a study of shared clonotypes between healthy human individuals. The method was immunoSEQ multiplex PCR; TCRdb's version includes in-frame clones alone and lacks a portion of them. The table includes fewer than 1.8 million clones, less than 99% detected once. Sequencing used naive CD4+ T cells sorted from blood. These receptors all come from a man in his thirties or forties in good health. CDR3s include the opening cysteine and the closing phenylalanine or tryptophan. Each record gives: CDR3 DNA, CDR3 protein, V gene, clone size, J gene, D gene. D genes are given only for firm matches. Clone sizes are given selectively: once, few, many, or a class where the clone is expanded.

cdr3_nt: TGTGCCAGCAGCTTTGGGGCTAGCGGGAGCGTTGCGGGGTTCGATGAGCAGTTCTTC
cdr3_aa: CASSFGASGSVAGFDEQFF
v_call: TRBV7-2
clone_size: .
j_call: TRBJ2-1
d_call: TRBD2

cdr3_nt: TGTGCCAGCAGTTACGGTCTGAATGAGCAGTTCTTC
cdr3_aa: CASSYGLNEQFF
v_call: TRBV6-5
clone_size: .
j_call: TRBJ2-1
d_call: .

cdr3_nt: TGTGCCTGTCGCTCAGGGAACATGAACACTGAAGCTTTCTTT
cdr3_aa: CACRSGNMNTEAFF
v_call: TRBV6-5
clone_size: .
j_call: TRBJ1-1
d_call: .

cdr3_nt: TGTGCCAGCAGCGTAAGACAGGATACTTCCTACGAGCAGTACTTC
cdr3_aa: CASSVRQDTSYEQYF
v_call: TRBV11-2
clone_size: .
j_call: TRBJ2-7
d_call: .

cdr3_nt: TGTGCCAGCAGCTTAGCGGGCTTCAATGAGCAGTTCTTC
cdr3_aa: CASSLAGFNEQFF
v_call: TRBV7-9
clone_size: .
j_call: TRBJ2-1
d_call: .

cdr3_nt: TGCGCCAGCAGCTTGGAGGTGGGGGCCGAGCAGTACTTC
cdr3_aa: CASSLEVGAEQYF
v_call: TRBV5-1
clone_size: once
j_call: TRBJ2-7
d_call: .

cdr3_nt: TGCGCCAGCAGCCCCACGATTGGTAGCGGGAGAACAGATACGCAGTATTTT
cdr3_aa: CASSPTIGSGRTDTQYF
v_call: TRBV5-1
clone_size: .
j_call: TRBJ2-3
d_call: TRBD2

cdr3_nt: TGTGCCAGTAGTATCCTAGGCTACGAGCAGTACTTC
cdr3_aa: CASSILGYEQYF
v_call: TRBV19
clone_size: .
j_call: TRBJ2-7
d_call: .

cdr3_nt: TGTGCCAGCAGCCGTCAATTTGCGGGAGGGCCACACAATGAGCAGTTCTTC
cdr3_aa: CASSRQFAGGPHNEQFF
v_call: TRBV11-2
clone_size: .
j_call: TRBJ2-1
d_call: TRBD2

cdr3_nt: TGTGCCAGCAGCTTACTAGTGACTGGCTCCTACAATGAGCAGTTCTTC
cdr3_aa: CASSLLVTGSYNEQFF
v_call: TRBV7-9
clone_size: .
j_call: TRBJ2-1
d_call: .

cdr3_nt: TGTGCCAGCTCACCACGGATAGGGCCTTCCTACGAGCAGTACTTC
cdr3_aa: CASSPRIGPSYEQYF
v_call: TRBV18
clone_size: .
j_call: TRBJ2-7
d_call: .

cdr3_nt: TGTGCCAGTACAACGGGACTAGCCCGAGCGAGTGAGCAGTTCTTC
cdr3_aa: CASTTGLARASEQFF
v_call: TRBV19
clone_size: .
j_call: TRBJ2-1
d_call: TRBD2

cdr3_nt: TGTGCCAGCAGCTCCACTAGCGGGAGTAGGCACGAGCAGTACTTC
cdr3_aa: CASSSTSGSRHEQYF
v_call: TRBV7-9
clone_size: once
j_call: TRBJ2-7
d_call: TRBD2

cdr3_nt: TGTGCCAGCTCAGCAAGGACAGATACGCAGTATTTT
cdr3_aa: CASSARTDTQYF
v_call: TRBV18
clone_size: .
j_call: TRBJ2-3
d_call: .

cdr3_nt: TGTGCCAGCAGCTTAGTTAGGATGGCTAGCGGGGAGCAGTTCTTC
cdr3_aa: CASSLVRMASGEQFF
v_call: TRBV11-2
clone_size: .
j_call: TRBJ2-1
d_call: TRBD2

cdr3_nt: TGTGCCAGCAGCTTATGGGATGGCTACACCTTC
cdr3_aa: CASSLWDGYTF
v_call: TRBV7-9
clone_size: .
j_call: TRBJ1-2
d_call: .

cdr3_nt: TGTGCTAGTGCCTTGGGGACAGGGTTGATGAGGTATGGATACGAGCAGTACTTC
cdr3_aa: CASALGTGLMRYGYEQYF
v_call: TRBV12-5
clone_size: .
j_call: TRBJ2-7
d_call: TRBD1

cdr3_nt: TGTGCCAGCAGCGTAGCTTCAGGGGGGTCCACCGGGGAGCTGTTTTTT
cdr3_aa: CASSVASGGSTGELFF
v_call: TRBV9
clone_size: .
j_call: TRBJ2-2
d_call: .

cdr3_nt: TGCGCCAGCAGCGAGGGGCTCACTGAAGCTTTCTTT
cdr3_aa: CASSEGLTEAFF
v_call: TRBV10-1
clone_size: .
j_call: TRBJ1-1
d_call: .

cdr3_nt: TGCGCCAGCAGCCCTACCCCCGGGACTAGCGATCCCGGGATCTACAATGAGCAGTTCTTC
cdr3_aa: CASSPTPGTSDPGIYNEQFF
v_call: TRBV5-1
clone_size: .
j_call: TRBJ2-1
d_call: TRBD2

cdr3_nt: TGTGCCAGTAGTATCCGGGTGGGAGGTCGTTTGACTGAAGCTTTCTTT
cdr3_aa: CASSIRVGGRLTEAFF
v_call: TRBV19
clone_size: .
j_call: TRBJ1-1
d_call: .

cdr3_nt: TGTGCCAGCTCCCCCGGGCCAGAGACCCAGTACTTC
cdr3_aa: CASSPGPETQYF
v_call: TRBV18
clone_size: .
j_call: TRBJ2-5
d_call: .

cdr3_nt: TGTGCCAGCAGCTTAGGGTGGGACAGAAAGTACACTGAAGCTTTCTTT
cdr3_aa: CASSLGWDRKYTEAFF
v_call: TRBV11-2
clone_size: .
j_call: TRBJ1-1
d_call: TRBD1

cdr3_nt: TGCGCCAGCAGTGCCTTTGGGCCCCGGAACTCCTACGAGCAGTACTTC
cdr3_aa: CASSAFGPRNSYEQYF
v_call: TRBV10-2
clone_size: once
j_call: TRBJ2-7
d_call: .

cdr3_nt: TGTGCCAGCAGTGAAGATCTAGCGGGCAGGGGTGAGCAGTTCTTC
cdr3_aa: CASSEDLAGRGEQFF
v_call: TRBV2
clone_size: .
j_call: TRBJ2-1
d_call: TRBD2

cdr3_nt: TGCGCCAGCAGCCCTGGTGGCGGACAACCCTCCTACAATGAGCAGTTCTTC
cdr3_aa: CASSPGGGQPSYNEQFF
v_call: TRBV5-1
clone_size: .
j_call: TRBJ2-1
d_call: .

cdr3_nt: TGTGCCAGTAGTATCTCCGTTATGAACACTGAAGCTTTCTTT
cdr3_aa: CASSISVMNTEAFF
v_call: TRBV19
clone_size: .
j_call: TRBJ1-1
d_call: .

cdr3_nt: TGTGCCAGCAGCTCTAAGCAGGGGAAAGACACTGAAGCTTTCTTT
cdr3_aa: CASSSKQGKDTEAFF
v_call: TRBV5-4
clone_size: .
j_call: TRBJ1-1
d_call: .

cdr3_nt: TGTGCCAGCACCCTACCCGGGCCGGCTAACTATGGCTACACCTTC
cdr3_aa: CASTLPGPANYGYTF
v_call: TRBV5-4
clone_size: .
j_call: TRBJ1-2
d_call: .

cdr3_nt: TGTGCCAGCAGCTTAGTACAGATTTTTGAAGCTTTCTTT
cdr3_aa: CASSLVQIFEAFF
v_call: TRBV11-2
clone_size: .
j_call: TRBJ1-1
d_call: .

cdr3_nt: TGTGCCAGTAGTATCGCTCGCTTAGGACTAGCGGAAAGCTACGAGCAGTACTTC
cdr3_aa: CASSIARLGLAESYEQYF
v_call: TRBV19
clone_size: .
j_call: TRBJ2-7
d_call: TRBD2

cdr3_nt: TGTGCCACCAGCAGAGAGCTAGCCTACGAGCAGTACTTC
cdr3_aa: CATSRELAYEQYF
v_call: TRBV15
clone_size: .
j_call: TRBJ2-7
d_call: .

cdr3_nt: TGTGCCAGCAGCCCCACGGGGTCTCTAGCGGGAGGTTTCACAGATACGCAGTATTTT
cdr3_aa: CASSPTGSLAGGFTDTQYF
v_call: TRBV5-4
clone_size: .
j_call: TRBJ2-3
d_call: TRBD2

cdr3_nt: TGTGCCAGCCTTACCGGGACAGTCGGATTGGGCACAGATACGCAGTATTTT
cdr3_aa: CASLTGTVGLGTDTQYF
v_call: TRBV2
clone_size: .
j_call: TRBJ2-3
d_call: TRBD1

cdr3_nt: TGTGCCAGCAGTTACTCAGATACGCAGTATTTT
cdr3_aa: CASSYSDTQYF
v_call: TRBV28
clone_size: .
j_call: TRBJ2-3
d_call: .

cdr3_nt: TGCAGTGCCCGACAGGGTTACACCTTC
cdr3_aa: CSARQGYTF
v_call: TRBV20-1
clone_size: once
j_call: TRBJ1-2
d_call: TRBD1

cdr3_nt: TGTGCCAGCAGTTCCACCCCCGGACAGGTTTGGGCTTTCTTT
cdr3_aa: CASSSTPGQVWAFF
v_call: TRBV28
clone_size: .
j_call: TRBJ1-1
d_call: TRBD1

cdr3_nt: TGTGCCAGCAGCTCCCCAGGGGTGTTCTACAATGAGCAGTTCTTC
cdr3_aa: CASSSPGVFYNEQFF
v_call: TRBV7-9
clone_size: .
j_call: TRBJ2-1
d_call: .

cdr3_nt: TGTGCCAGCAGCATCCTTAGCGGGACTACCTACAATGAGCAGTTCTTC
cdr3_aa: CASSILSGTTYNEQFF
v_call: TRBV9
clone_size: once
j_call: TRBJ2-1
d_call: TRBD2

cdr3_nt: TGCGCCAGCAGTCGACTACTCCCTAAAGAGACCCAGTACTTC
cdr3_aa: CASSRLLPKETQYF
v_call: TRBV10-2
clone_size: .
j_call: TRBJ2-5
d_call: .